The clone carrying this T cell receptor beta chain was counted at least ten times. The antigen is unknown. Deletions cut 6 bases from V and 6 bases from J, with 18 bases between. This CDR3 spans 14 amino acids. In germline, CDR1 is ENHRY, CDR2 SYGVKD. The data derive from a study of identical twins. Overall study findings and caveats: There was more out-of-frame TCR alpha sharing in monozygotic twins than models estimated. Weaker excess twin sharing was observed in beta out-of-frame sequences.

Template switching created a universal primer site, and the cDNA included unique molecular identifiers. TCRdb processed the 5' RACE reads anew with MiXCR; each CDR3 protein has one entry. Altogether under 300,000 distinct CDR3 sequences are present, about 12% being singletons, with the ten largest covering about 4.1%. In addition, the sample was reused for a study of yellow fever vaccine responses in identical twins.

The genes are TRBV10-3 and TRBJ2-7; tentative D call: TRBD2 (6 bases). The receptor was derived from a woman aged 18-30 years in good health. The sequencing input was memory (CD45RO+) T cells sorted from blood. The CDR3 nucleotides read TGTGCCATCAGCCCGGAGACCGGGACTTCCGAGCAGTACTTC. As protein: CAISPETGTSEQYF.